This T cell receptor (beta chain) comes out of a study of shared clonotypes between healthy human individuals. Comments on this clone: Its antigen is not identified.

Execution of the assay was at deep level. Genomic DNA of every subset was divided equally among multiple immunoSEQ plates. Clones were sequenced by immunoSEQ multiplex PCR, and TCRdb holds only the in-frame ones, with some missing. The data contain about 1,500,000 clones, roughly 96% of them singletons. The V end was cut by 5 bases, the J end by 7 bases, with 11 bases between. The germline gives CDR1 SGHAT, CDR2 FQNNGV. The CDR3 runs 13 residues. General study points: Limited genetic and exposure-history diversity came from having few donors. The study found lower generation probabilities in non-shared clonotypes than in those shared by all four donors.

Sequences were obtained from naive CD4+ T cells sorted from blood. Subset: CD45RA+ positively selected. The clonotype originates from a man under 40 in good health. The rearrangement links TRBV11-2 to TRBJ2-2, with D maybe TRBD2 (6 bases). CDR3 in DNA: TGTGCCAGCAGCCAGCGGGTCGGCGGGGAGCTGTTTTTT. This gives the protein CASSQRVGGELFF.